The clone carrying this T cell receptor (beta chain) was seen at least ten times. The target antigen is unknown. The data were taken from a study of T cell repertoires in cytomegalovirus infection. Study details: It can be stated that public TCR beta signatures indicated CMV infection as well as a matching HLA type. General study findings and limits: Summed frequency of shared TCR beta families picked out CMV carriers who also had the relevant HLA. HLA-C-restricted TCR beta clonotypes specific for CMV led the ex vivo response.

The CDR3 runs to 13 residues. The V end was cut by 3 bases, the J end by 7 bases, with 12 bases between. Germline CDR1 and CDR2: WNHNN and SYGVQD (reference sequence). TCRdb itself ran the reads through MiXCR, one entry per CDR3 protein. The top ten hold more than 10% of the sample, which has about 310,000 distinct CDR3 sequences, 25% seen once. V usage is TRBV10-1 and J usage is TRBJ2-5; D is ambiguous. The starting material was cultured PBMCs, obtained from culture after CMV antigen stimulation. The sequence was obtained from a human donor in good health (CMV status not recorded). Some clones in this sample may be carry-over from other donors' samples. The CDR3 protein is CASSEVPWGTQYF. The CDR3 DNA reads TGCGCCAGCAGTGAAGTCCCGTGGGGGACCCAGTACTTC.